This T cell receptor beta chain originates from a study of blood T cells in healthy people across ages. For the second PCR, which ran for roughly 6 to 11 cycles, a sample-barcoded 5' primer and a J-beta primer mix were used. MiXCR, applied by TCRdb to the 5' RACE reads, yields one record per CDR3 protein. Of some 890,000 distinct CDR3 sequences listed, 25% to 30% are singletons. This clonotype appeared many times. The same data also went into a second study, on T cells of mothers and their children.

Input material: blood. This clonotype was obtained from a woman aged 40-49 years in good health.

CDR3 nucleotide sequence: TGCAGTGCTACCTTCCAGGGGGCGCGGGAAGGAGAGACCCAGTACTTC. Its protein is CSATFQGAREGETQYF. The chain uses TRBV20-1 and TRBJ2-5; TRBD1 matches at 8 bases. The V and J ends lost 4 bases and 4 bases, in that order; junction bases with no gene match: 14. Germline values: CDR1 DFQATT, CDR2 SNEGSKA (reference sequence). The CDR3 is made up of 16 amino acids.